The entry below describes one TCR beta chain. Its antigen remains unidentified. The record originates from a study of cytomegalovirus exposure and HLA in healthy donors. PCR employed 60 Vbeta and 13 Jbeta primers. Original processing notes: Counted up in a later analysis, unique TCR beta chains came to 65 million to 80 million, with around 9.9 million shared. Only in-frame clones appear in the TCRdb table, and some are missing; sequencing was by immunoSEQ multiplex PCR. V and J calls and clone size are those listed in that table; D and trimming were worked out from the DNA. The table lists about 220,000 clones, approximately 82% of them singletons, with roughly 0.62% in the top ten. Findings of the study overall: In an earlier analysis, in under 700 donors, most V segments appeared productive either ~90% or ~30% of the time.

The CDR3 spans 14 residues. Trimming at V came to 5 bases and at J to 2 bases, leaving 4 bases not matched to a gene. Germline-derived CDR1 and CDR2 are ENHRY and SYGVKD. The sequence derives from a man aged 18 to 30 in good health and CMV-seronegative. The sample consisted of PBMCs. The chain joins TRBV10-3 to TRBJ2-7; 9 bases agree with TRBD1. The DNA of the CDR3 is TGTGCCATCAGTTCGGGACAGGGCACCTACGAGCAGTACTTC. Translation gives CAISSGQGTYEQYF.